This T cell receptor (beta chain) was observed in a study of shared clonotypes between healthy human individuals. Naive CD4+ cells were CD45RA-selected; the remaining cells were memory. Trimming cost V 1 base and J 2 bases, with 6 bases left between them. This CDR3 is 13 amino acids long. Germline V CDR1 and CDR2: SGHRS, YFSETQ. As to this clone: This CDR3 is also generated by other DNA sequences in the sample.

Several immunoSEQ 96-well plates shared each subset's DNA, each plate a replicate. As processed by the authors: Junction-only immunoSEQ data arrived without quality scores, meaning filtering differed. Repertoires were generated with immunoSEQ multiplex PCR, while TCRdb's copy carries only in-frame clones and drops some. That table supplies the V and J calls and clone size; D and trimming were determined from the DNA. The repertoire holds a few million clones, with over 90% as singletons. The source material was naive CD4+ T cells from PBMCs. Regarding subset: CD45RA+ positively selected. The chain carries TRBV5-1 and TRBJ1-1; D uncertain. This receptor was taken from a man between 18 and 29 years old in good health. Some clones in this sample may be carry-over from other donors' samples. CDR3 nucleotides: TGCGCCAGCAGCTTGCAATTAAACACTGAAGCTTTCTTT. Its protein product is CASSLQLNTEAFF.